One and the same sample provided the 28 T cell receptor beta chains below, sequenced in a study of blood T cell repertoires in COVID-19. The repertoire was sequenced with immunoSEQ multiplex PCR; TCRdb's copy has only in-frame clones and lacks some. The table shows hundreds of thousands of clones, with approximately 82% occurring only once. Sequencing used peripheral blood. All receptors come from a woman aged 50 to 60 with acute or convalescent COVID-19.

The V call is TRBV6-5, the J call TRBJ1-5, with D uncertain. The CDR3 is 14 amino acids. CDR1 is MNHEY, CDR2 SVGAGI, per germline. The V end was cut by 4 bases, the J end by 0 bases, with 7 bases between. CDR3 region: CASSLTYSNQPQHF. In DNA form, the CDR3 reads TGTGCCAGCAGTTTGACATATAGCAATCAGCCCCAGCATTTT.

A word on this clone: Other DNA sequences of this sample code for an identical CDR3. The chain uses TRBV6-5 and TRBJ2-5, with 8 nucleotides matching TRBD2. The CDR3 sequence is 15 residues long. CDR1 MNHEY and CDR2 SVGAGI come from the germline V gene. With 2 bases clipped from V and 1 base from J, the junction kept 3 bases outside the gene matches. In DNA, the CDR3 is TGTGCCAGCAGTTACCTAGCGGGCCTCCAAGAGACCCAGTACTTC. Its translation: CASSYLAGLQETQYF.

The chain is built from TRBV7-9 and TRBJ1-5, with TRBD1 matching 11 bases. The CDR3 runs to 19 residues. Germline values: CDR1 SEHNR, CDR2 FQNEAQ (reference sequence). The V segment lost 3 bases and the J segment 2 bases; nucleotides outside the gene matches: 12. CDR3 nucleotides: TGTGCCAGCAGCTTCCTGCCGGGACAGGGGGGTAAGGGCAATCAGCCCCAGCATTTT. It translates to CASSFLPGQGGKGNQPQHF.

This chain connects TRBV3-1 (or the pseudogene TRBV3-2) to TRBJ2-2; TRBD1 agrees at 7 bases. Unmatched junction bases numbered 9, after V lost 2 bases and J lost 3 bases. The germline V gene encodes CDR1 LGHDT and CDR2 YNNKEL (reference sequence). The CDR3 has 17 residues. The CDR3, as DNA: TGTGCCAGCAGCCAAAAGAGGTGGGACAGATACACCGGGGAGCTGTTTTTT. Protein: CASSQKRWDRYTGELFF.

The CDR3: CATSENGRSTDTQYF. The CDR3 DNA is TGTGCCACCAGTGAGAACGGGAGGAGCACAGATACGCAGTATTTT. V gene TRBV24-1 combines with J gene TRBJ2-3; 7 bases align to TRBD2. The CDR3 sequence is 15 residues long. Germline V lookup: CDR1 KGHDR, CDR2 SFDVKD. V lost 4 bases and J lost 0; bases outside the gene matches: 3.

This clone came up once. The chain is built from TRBV18 and TRBJ2-6, with D perhaps TRBD2 (5 bases). V lost 6 bases and J lost 5, with 8 bases in between. Germline V CDR1 and CDR2: KGHSH, LQKENI. The CDR3 is made up of 13 amino acids. Here the CDR3 DNA reads TGTGCCAGCTCGTTCGGGAGGGCCAACGTCCTGACTTTC. Amino acid sequence: CASSFGRANVLTF.

This sequence joins TRBV7-2 and TRBJ2-7; 10 bases align to TRBD2. V lost 5 bases, J lost 3 bases, and 10 bases stayed unmatched. From germline, CDR1 is SGHTA and CDR2 FQGNSA. The CDR3 has 16 amino acids. As DNA, the CDR3 is TGTGCCAGCAGCCCCCGGGGAGCGGGAGGGAGCTACGAGCAGTACTTC. Its translation: CASSPRGAGGSYEQYF.

DNA for the CDR3: TGTGCCAGCAGCTTAGGGGGGAGGGATGAGCAGTTCTTC. Amino acid sequence: CASSLGGRDEQFF. The chain joins TRBV7-2 to TRBJ2-1; TRBD2 agrees at 7 bases. Looked up from germline, CDR1 is SGHTA and CDR2 is FQGNSA. This CDR3 has 13 residues. The ends lost 1 base at V and 8 bases at J; junction bases unmatched: 2.

The rearrangement links TRBV7-3 to TRBJ1-1, with 10 bases lining up with TRBD1. The CDR3 covers 15 residues. Germline lookup yields CDR1 SGHTA and CDR2 FQGTGA. The trim removed 4 bases at V and 3 bases at J, leaving 5 bases unmatched. The CDR3 is CASSSSGTGDTEAFF. Written as DNA, the CDR3 is TGTGCCAGCAGCTCATCCGGGACAGGGGACACTGAAGCTTTCTTT.

This CDR3 is CASSIRLDIHNEQFF. CDR3 sequence (DNA): TGTGCCAGCAGTATTAGACTAGATATCCACAATGAGCAGTTCTTC. The rearrangement links TRBV2 to TRBJ2-1, with TRBD2 as a possible D gene (6 bases). The V end lost 5 bases, the J end lost 5 bases, and 16 bases lay between the germline ends. CDR1 is SNHLY, CDR2 FYNNEI, per germline. This CDR3 spans 15 amino acids. Using reference TRBV2 and TRBJ2-1 for the parts outside the CDR3, the full variable domain is EPEVTQTPSHQVTQMGQEVILRCVPISNHLYFYWYRQILGQKVEFLVSFYNNEISEKSEIFDDQFSVERPDGSNFTLKIRSTKLEDSAMYFCASSIRLDIHNEQFFGPGTRLTVL.

This clone was counted a single time. The chain joins TRBV7-6 to TRBJ2-5, with D perhaps matching TRBD2 (5 bases). The CDR3 runs 15 residues. V was pared by 7 bases and J by 3 bases, with 18 bases between. Germline values: CDR1 SGHVS, CDR2 FNYEAQ. Written as DNA, the CDR3 is TGTGCCAGCACCCCGGTCGGAGGCAGAAAAGAGACCCAGTACTTC. Protein product: CASTPVGGRKETQYF.

This chain joins TRBV4-1 and TRBJ2-3, with TRBD2 identical over 13 bases. The CDR3 consists of 19 residues. Germline assignment: CDR1 MGHRA and CDR2 YSYEKL. V shed 1 base and J 4 bases; nucleotides not matched to a gene: 11. The CDR3 DNA sequence: TGCGCCAGCAGCCAAGCAAAACCGGGACTAGCGGGAAGAGCAGATACGCAGTATTTT. Amino acid sequence: CASSQAKPGLAGRADTQYF.

This clone was recorded a few times. The CDR3 sequence is CASSLQGARGTEAFF. CDR3 in DNA: TGTGCCAGCAGCTTACAAGGGGCGCGAGGCACTGAAGCTTTCTTT. The chain combines TRBV6-6 with TRBJ1-1, with a tentative D call TRBD1 (5 bases). V lost 6 bases and J lost 4, with 18 bases in between. Germline CDR1 and CDR2: MNHNY and SVGAGI (reference sequence). This CDR3 is built from 15 residues.

This sequence joins TRBV29-1 and TRBJ2-2; D remains unclear. The CDR3 sequence is 13 residues long. Germline V gene lookup returns CDR1 SQVTM and CDR2 ANQGSEA. Trimming removed 7 bases from V and 1 base from J, with 10 bases in between. CDR3 sequence (DNA): TGCAGCGCCCTTGACTTGAACACCGGGGAGCTGTTTTTT. Protein product: CSALDLNTGELFF.

The chain links TRBV3-1 (or the pseudogene TRBV3-2) to TRBJ2-6; D is ambiguous. CDR3 length: 19 amino acids. V lost 0 bases and J lost 0, with 15 bases in between. Germline lookup yields CDR1 LGHDT and CDR2 YNNKEL (reference sequence). CDR3 protein: CASSQDERAPNSGANVLTF. As DNA, the CDR3 is TGTGCCAGCAGCCAAGATGAAAGAGCACCGAACTCTGGGGCCAACGTCCTGACTTTC.

The genes are TRBV9 and TRBJ2-1; the D gene is possibly TRBD2 (5 bases). The germline V and J ends were trimmed by 4 bases and 0 bases, with 14 bases remaining between them. Per the germline V gene, CDR1 is SGDLS and CDR2 is YYNGEE. The CDR3 is made up of 16 amino acids. The CDR3 DNA reads as TGTGCCAGCAGCTACGGAGGCAGTAACTCCTACAATGAGCAGTTCTTC. As protein: CASSYGGSNSYNEQFF. The whole variable domain, filled in from reference TRBV9 and TRBJ2-1, reads DSGVTQTPKHLITATGQRVTLRCSPRSGDLSVYWYQQSLDQGLQFLIQYYNGEERAKGNILERFSAQQFPDLHSELNLSSLELGDSALYFCASSYGGSNSYNEQFFGPGTRLTVL.

This sequence joins TRBV28 and TRBJ1-2; 8 bases fit TRBD1. Trimming at V came to 8 bases and at J to 6 bases, leaving 8 bases not matched to a gene. Germline values: CDR1 MDHEN, CDR2 SYDVKM. The CDR3 runs 13 residues. The CDR3 region is CASSDRAENGYTF. In DNA, the CDR3 is TGTGCCAGCTCGGACAGGGCGGAGAATGGCTACACCTTC.

V gene TRBV27 combines with J gene TRBJ2-3; 8 nucleotides agree with TRBD1. Germline assignment: CDR1 MNHEY and CDR2 SMNVEV (reference sequence). CDR3 size: 17 residues. V shed 4 bases and J 0 bases; nucleotides not matched to a gene: 9. Here the CDR3 reads CASSSKNRGSSTDTQYF. The CDR3 DNA reads TGTGCCAGCAGTTCTAAAAACAGGGGGAGTAGCACAGATACGCAGTATTTT.

The chain joins TRBV5-4 to TRBJ2-2, with 12 bases aligning to TRBD2. The germline V gene has CDR1 SGHNT and CDR2 YYREEE (reference sequence). V trimming: 4 bases; J trimming: 5 bases; junction bases outside the gene matches: 6. The CDR3 loop spans 16 amino acids. CDR3 sequence reads: CASSPGLAGPTGELFF. The DNA of the CDR3 is TGTGCCAGCAGCCCCGGACTAGCGGGACCTACCGGGGAGCTGTTTTTT.

The CDR3 is CASRRPGQGADQPQHF. In DNA, the CDR3 is TGTGCCAGCAGACGACCGGGACAGGGGGCCGATCAGCCCCAGCATTTT. The chain links TRBV2 to TRBJ1-5; 12 nucleotides align to TRBD1. The V gene end was trimmed by 6 bases and the J gene end by 5 bases; junction bases not matched to a gene: 8. CDR1 and CDR2 (germline): SNHLY, FYNNEI. The CDR3 consists of 16 residues.

CDR3 sequence: CASRGLEYREGEQYF. The CDR3 DNA reads as TGCGCCAGCAGAGGCCTTGAATACCGGGAGGGAGAGCAGTACTTC. The rearrangement links TRBV5-1 to TRBJ2-7; TRBD2 aligns across 8 bases. Germline lookup yields CDR1 SGHRS and CDR2 YFSETQ. V was pared by 5 bases and J by 7 bases, with 14 bases of the junction left unmatched. There are 15 residues in the CDR3. The whole variable domain, filled in from reference TRBV5-1 and TRBJ2-7, reads KAGVTQTPRYLIKTRGQQVTLSCSPISGHRSVSWYQQTPGQGLQFLFEYFSETQRNKGNFPGRFSGRQFSNSRSEMNVSTLELGDSALYLCASRGLEYREGEQYFGPGTRLTVT.

In DNA, the CDR3 is TGCGCCAGCAGCTTGTCAGGGGACTACGAGCAGTACTTC. Translated, it gives CASSLSGDYEQYF. This sequence joins TRBV5-1 and TRBJ2-7, with D maybe TRBD1 (6 bases). Trimming took off 1 base at V and 3 bases at J, with 8 bases between the two ends. CDR1 SGHRS and CDR2 YFSETQ come from the germline V gene. The CDR3 is 13 amino acids.

The rearrangement joins TRBV14 to TRBJ2-2; D may be TRBD1 (6 bases). This CDR3 contains 18 residues. V was cut by 3 bases and J by 0 bases, with 17 bases left in between. Germline V gene data show CDR1 as SGHDN and CDR2 as FVKESK. CDR3 nucleotides: TGTGCCAGCAGCCACCGGAGCGGACAGCCAGCGAACACCGGGGAGCTGTTTTTT. Translating it yields CASSHRSGQPANTGELFF.

This clone occurred a few times. The CDR3 here is CASSLFSGGSGGRSTGELFF. The CDR3 DNA sequence: TGTGCCAGCAGTCTATTCTCGGGCGGGAGTGGCGGGCGTAGCACCGGGGAGCTGTTTTTT. The V call is TRBV6-6, the J call TRBJ2-2, with 7 bases that match TRBD2. The CDR3 has 20 amino acids. V shed 5 bases, J shed 4 bases, and the junction held 22 bases outside the gene matches. Germline V gives CDR1 MNHNY, CDR2 SVGAGI (reference sequence).

This clone has only one observation. This sequence joins TRBV5-4 and TRBJ2-1; 9 positions match TRBD1. This CDR3 spans 14 amino acids. V trimming: 6 bases; J trimming: 7 bases; junction bases outside the gene matches: 8. Germline CDR1 SGHNT, CDR2 YYREEE (reference sequence). CDR3 DNA: TGTGCCAGCAACCTACAGGGGGCGCGAAATGAGCAGTTCTTC. It is translated as CASNLQGARNEQFF.

This chain joins TRBV20-1 and TRBJ2-1; tentatively, D is TRBD1 (7 bases). Trimming pared 5 bases from V and 7 bases from J, leaving 9 bases between. The germline V gene has CDR1 DFQATT and CDR2 SNEGSKA (reference sequence). This CDR3 has 11 residues. The CDR3 reads CSAQGGNEQFF. In DNA, the CDR3 is TGCAGTGCTCAGGGGGGAAATGAGCAGTTCTTC.

The gene calls are TRBV9 and TRBJ2-1, with D possibly matching TRBD2 (5 bases). CDR1 is SGDLS, CDR2 YYNGEE, per germline. V shed 5 bases and J shed 3 bases, with 12 bases lying between them. CDR3 length: 14 amino acids. CDR3 sequence reads: CASSRGSSYNEQFF. In DNA form, the CDR3 reads TGTGCCAGCAGTCGTGGGAGCAGCTACAATGAGCAGTTCTTC.

Comment on this clone: Other DNA sequences from this sample encode an identical CDR3 as well. V gene TRBV6-1 combines with J gene TRBJ2-1; D possibly corresponds to TRBD2 (5 bases). The CDR3 spans 11 residues. Germline V gene sequence: CDR1 MNHNS, CDR2 SASEGT. Trimming left V 2 bases short and J 9 bases short, with 5 bases between. CDR3 loop: CASSERGEQFF. DNA for the CDR3: TGTGCCAGCAGTGAACGGGGTGAGCAGTTCTTC.